Each of the 20 T cell receptor beta chains below was sequenced from the same sample in a study of technical replicates of blood from a handful of donors. Only in-frame clones appear in the TCRdb table, and some are missing; sequencing was by immunoSEQ multiplex PCR. The sample records some 80,000 clones, 90% to 95% being singletons. Sequencing used T cells isolated from PBMCs. The receptors derive from a human donor in good health.

The chain links TRBV7-2 to TRBJ2-3; D perhaps matches TRBD2 (7 bases). CDR3 length: 15 residues. Trimming stripped 5 bases from V and 0 bases from J, with 12 bases between. From germline, CDR1 is SGHTA and CDR2 FQGNSA. DNA for the CDR3: TGTGCCAGCAGCCTGAGGGGGGGAAGCACAGATACGCAGTATTTT. This sequence encodes CASSLRGGSTDTQYF.

The V and J genes are TRBV6-1 and TRBJ1-1; D not resolved. Trimming took off 0 bases at V and 10 bases at J, with 12 bases between the two ends. Germline CDR1 reads MNHNS; CDR2 reads SASEGT. CDR3 length: 13 amino acids. As DNA, the CDR3 is TGTGCCAGCAGTGAAGCCCTTTGGAGGACAGCTTTCTTT. It translates to CASSEALWRTAFF.

The rearrangement uses TRBV11-3 and TRBJ2-1; TRBD2 agrees at 13 bases. The J segment lost 6 bases and the V segment lost 5 bases, leaving 4 bases of the junction unmatched. Germline values: CDR1 SGHNT, CDR2 YENEEA. The CDR3 is made up of 15 amino acids. The CDR3 region is CASSHGLAGANEQFF. CDR3 DNA sequence: TGTGCCAGCAGCCACGGACTAGCGGGAGCCAATGAGCAGTTCTTC. The complete variable domain, with remaining parts taken from reference TRBV11-3 and TRBJ2-1, reads EAGVVQSPRYKIIEKKQPVAFWCNPISGHNTLYWYLQNLGQGPELLIRYENEEAVDDSQLPKDRFSAERLKGVDSTLKIQPAELGDSAVYLCASSHGLAGANEQFFGPGTRLTVL.

The V gene is TRBV14, the J gene TRBJ2-2; D is unresolved. The germline V gene has CDR1 SGHDN and CDR2 FVKESK. This CDR3 comprises 15 residues. V lost 3 bases to trimming and J lost 3 bases, with 11 bases between them. The CDR3 DNA follows: TGTGCCAGCAGCCAGAGGAGTCCGGACACCGGGGAGCTGTTTTTT. Translated, it gives CASSQRSPDTGELFF.

J is TRBJ2-5 and V is TRBV9; D might be TRBD2 (6 bases). V was pared by 4 bases and J by 5 bases, with 15 bases between. CDR1 is SGDLS and CDR2 is YYNGEE in the germline V gene. CDR3 length: 14 residues. CDR3 loop: CASSPHGGGETQYF. The DNA of the CDR3 is TGTGCCAGCAGCCCCCACGGCGGAGGGGAGACCCAGTACTTC. The complete variable domain, with remaining parts taken from reference TRBV9 and TRBJ2-5, reads DSGVTQTPKHLITATGQRVTLRCSPRSGDLSVYWYQQSLDQGLQFLIQYYNGEERAKGNILERFSAQQFPDLHSELNLSSLELGDSALYFCASSPHGGGETQYFGPGTRLLVL.

V is TRBV30 and J is TRBJ2-1; 8 bases fit TRBD2. This CDR3 is 14 amino acids long. Trimming took 2 bases from V and 3 from J; bases not matched to a gene: 3. Germline V gene data show CDR1 as GTSNPN and CDR2 as SVGIG (reference sequence). CDR3 bases: TGTGCCTGGAGTAGACTAGCGATCTACAATGAGCAGTTCTTC. This codes for CAWSRLAIYNEQFF.

The gene calls are TRBV9 and TRBJ2-3, with a weak D call TRBD1 (5 bases). The V gene's germline CDR1 is SGDLS and CDR2 YYNGEE. V shed 0 bases and J shed 4 bases, with 15 bases lying between them. CDR3 length equals 16 residues. CDR3 DNA sequence: TGTGCCAGCAGCGTAGATCAGGGAAAGTTTTCAGATACGCAGTATTTT. It specifies CASSVDQGKFSDTQYF.

The V and J genes are TRBV6-1 and TRBJ2-7; 7 positions agree with TRBD2. The germline gives CDR1 MNHNS, CDR2 SASEGT. The CDR3 loop spans 14 amino acids. J gave up 2 bases and V 6 bases, and 7 bases lay outside the gene matches. CDR3 loop: CASRTAGEAYEQYF. CDR3 DNA sequence: TGTGCCAGCAGAACGGCGGGAGAGGCCTACGAGCAGTACTTC.

This chain joins TRBV28 and TRBJ2-7; the match to TRBD1 covers 12 bases. CDR3 length equals 16 residues. V dropped 4 bases and J dropped 5; count of bases not matched to a gene: 9. CDR1 is MDHEN, CDR2 SYDVKM, per germline. The CDR3 coding sequence is TGTGCCAGCAGTTCCCCCCGGGACAGGGGGCGAAACGAGCAGTACTTC. Amino acids: CASSSPRDRGRNEQYF.

The chain couples TRBV6-5 to TRBJ1-2; 7 positions agree with TRBD1. The germline CDR1 and CDR2 sequences are MNHEY and SVGAGI. The CDR3 loop spans 14 amino acids. V lost 7 bases to trimming and J lost 4 bases; unmatched junction nucleotides: 9. Written as DNA, the CDR3 is TGTGCCAGCAATCGACAGGGTAGGCTCTATGGCTACACCTTC. This codes for CASNRQGRLYGYTF.

The chain couples TRBV2 to TRBJ1-5, with a tentative D call TRBD1 (5 bases). Trimming cost V 1 base and J 4 bases, with 23 bases left between them. The CDR3 is 19 amino acids. The germline V gene encodes CDR1 SNHLY and CDR2 FYNNEI. This CDR3 is CASSEVGCWTPERNQPQHF. CDR3 bases: TGTGCCAGCAGTGAAGTAGGTTGTTGGACACCCGAGAGGAATCAGCCCCAGCATTTT.

The gene calls are TRBV19 and TRBJ2-7; 11 nucleotides align to TRBD2. The CDR3 contains 18 residues. V lost 5 bases and J lost 4; bases outside the gene matches: 16. CDR1 is LNHDA, CDR2 SQIVND, per germline (reference sequence). The CDR3, as DNA: TGTGCCAGTAGTCCCAGGACTAGCGGGCACTCCTTAGCGTACGAGCAGTACTTC. Amino acid sequence: CASSPRTSGHSLAYEQYF.

The rearrangement links TRBV7-2 to TRBJ2-7, with D perhaps TRBD1 (6 bases). The CDR3 runs 14 residues. Germline V gene data show CDR1 as SGHTA and CDR2 as FQGNSA. Trimming removed 5 bases at V and 4 bases at J, with 15 bases between. The CDR3 here is CASSPRTTGYEQYF. The CDR3, as DNA: TGTGCCAGCAGCCCGCGTACTACAGGGTACGAGCAGTACTTC. Full variable domain (remainder filled in from reference TRBV7-2 and TRBJ2-7): GAGVSQSPSNKVTEKGKDVELRCDPISGHTALYWYRQSLGQGLEFLIYFQGNSAPDKSGLPSDRFSAERTGGSVSTLTIQRTQQEDSAVYLCASSPRTTGYEQYFGPGTRLTVT.

The J gene is TRBJ2-3, the V gene TRBV9; possibly TRBD2 for D (5 bases). Trimming removed 5 bases at V and 3 bases at J, with 22 bases between. The CDR3 totals 17 residues. Germline lookup yields CDR1 SGDLS and CDR2 YYNGEE. CDR3 sequence reads: CASSVGIANDATDTQYF. DNA of the CDR3: TGTGCCAGCAGTGTCGGGATAGCGAACGACGCGACAGATACGCAGTATTTT. The variable domain in full, completed from reference TRBV9 and TRBJ2-3, reads DSGVTQTPKHLITATGQRVTLRCSPRSGDLSVYWYQQSLDQGLQFLIQYYNGEERAKGNILERFSAQQFPDLHSELNLSSLELGDSALYFCASSVGIANDATDTQYFGPGTRLTVL.

The gene calls are TRBV30 and TRBJ2-4; tentative D call: TRBD1 (5 bases). CDR1 and CDR2 (germline): GTSNPN, SVGIG (reference sequence). The CDR3 is made up of 15 amino acids. The germline V and J ends were trimmed by 2 bases and 3 bases, with 14 bases remaining between them. The CDR3 reads CAWSIRKGLKNIQYF. The CDR3 region has the DNA TGTGCCTGGAGTATCAGGAAGGGGCTCAAAAACATTCAGTACTTC.

The CDR3 loop reads CASSLAGLETQYF. The DNA of the CDR3 is TGTGCCAGCAGTTTAGCGGGACTGGAGACCCAGTACTTC. The chain uses TRBV27 and TRBJ2-5; D perhaps matches TRBD2 (6 bases). This CDR3 spans 13 amino acids. V was trimmed by 2 bases and J by 5 bases, leaving 9 bases between them. Looked up from germline, CDR1 is MNHEY and CDR2 is SMNVEV (reference sequence).

The chain has TRBV10-3 and TRBJ2-1; D uncertain. V gave up 5 bases and J gave up 8 bases, with 10 bases separating them. The CDR3 contains 12 residues. Germline CDR1 is ENHRY and CDR2 is SYGVKD. CDR3 nucleotides: TGTGCCATCAGTCTAGAGTATTATGAGCAGTTCTTC. Translated: CAISLEYYEQFF.

This chain joins TRBV7-2 and TRBJ1-1; 9 positions match TRBD1. This CDR3 has 17 amino acids. J gave up 0 bases and V 5 bases, and 10 bases lay outside the gene matches. Germline-derived CDR1 and CDR2 are SGHTA and FQGNSA. The CDR3 sequence: CASSRGTGPNLNTEAFF. In nucleotides, the CDR3 is TGTGCCAGCAGCCGCGGGACAGGGCCTAATTTGAACACTGAAGCTTTCTTT.

J is TRBJ2-3 and V is TRBV6-1, with 10 bases aligning to TRBD1. From germline, CDR1 is MNHNS and CDR2 SASEGT. The CDR3 sequence is 13 residues long. V shed 11 bases and J 5 bases; nucleotides not matched to a gene: 7. The CDR3 DNA is TGTGCCCTGAAGGGGACAGGGGTAGATACGCAGTATTTT. The encoded protein is CALKGTGVDTQYF.

The chain couples TRBV6-5 to TRBJ1-1, with no clear D. Germline CDR1 reads MNHEY; CDR2 reads SVGAGI. V lost 2 bases, J lost 1 base, and 14 bases lay in between. CDR3 length: 16 amino acids. CDR3 protein: CASSYVGPERNTEAFF. CDR3 sequence (DNA): TGTGCCAGCAGTTACGTTGGTCCAGAAAGGAACACTGAAGCTTTCTTT.